This T cell receptor (beta chain) was recorded in a study of shared clonotypes between healthy human individuals. Notes on the study in general: Around 5% was the fraction of naive CD4 clonotypes found shared across a handful of donors. Clonotypes not shared had lower generation probabilities than those common to all four donors.

In the case of this clone: Its antigen is as yet unknown.

Trimming stripped 3 bases from V and 2 bases from J, with 15 bases between. The CDR3 length is 16 residues. Germline V gene data show CDR1 as ENHRY and CDR2 as SYGVKD. Measured with immunoSEQ multiplex PCR; TCRdb has only the in-frame clones, and not every one. In the table there are approximately 640,000 clones, roughly 87% of which are singletons. The study drew all its donors from Caucasian adults living in Nashville, Tennessee. Sample: memory CD8+ T cells from PBMCs. Subset denoted: CD45RO+ cells pooled with CCR7-negative TemRA cells. The chain has TRBV10-3 and TRBJ2-3, with D possibly TRBD2 on 6 matching bases. The TCR comes from a man younger than 35 in good health. Some clones in this sample may be carry-over from other donors' samples. The CDR3 DNA reads as TGTGCCATCAGTGAAGGAGCCGGGGGTCTCACAGATACGCAGTATTTT. Translation gives CAISEGAGGLTDTQYF.